A single count supports the clone carrying this T cell receptor beta chain. Its antigen is currently unknown. This specimen belongs to a study of T cell responses to AZD1222 COVID-19 vaccine. Study details: Pooling was applied to second doses at about 4 or about 12 weeks. Study findings and constraints: Donors, mostly white British, included more females; clonal diversity was possibly underestimated. Vaccination with two AZD1222 doses was followed by a rise in Spike-specific TCR breadth and depth. Repertoires were collected only later (after the peak T cell response had occurred).

The method was immunoSEQ multiplex PCR; TCRdb's version includes in-frame clones alone and lacks a portion of them. The sample carries 130,000 to 150,000 clones, 90% to 95% recorded once. The sequence came from an adult in good health. Here the sequenced sample was peripheral blood, taken on day 0 of AZD1222 vaccination.

The CDR3 reads CASSHPSWVEKLFF. The CDR3 coding sequence is TGTGCCAGCAGCCATCCTTCGTGGGTAGAAAAACTGTTTTTT. The chain couples TRBV6-5 to TRBJ1-4; no definite D call. The CDR3 covers 14 residues. Per the germline V gene, CDR1 is MNHEY and CDR2 is SVGAGI. V dropped 6 bases and J dropped 8 bases, with 16 bases sitting between them.